This TCR beta chain emerged from a study of cytomegalovirus exposure and HLA in healthy donors. Turning to the study itself: In an earlier analysis, 95 million to 140 million unique TCR beta sequences were found from some 180 million T cells.

The germline CDR1 and CDR2 sequences are MNHNS and SASEGT. V dropped 3 bases and J dropped 0 bases, with 5 bases sitting between them. This CDR3 has 13 residues. The study, taken as a whole, reports: Earlier findings revealed that most TCR beta V segments proved productive either about 87% or about 30% of the time. The authors enumerated roughly 160 TCR beta chains as linked to cytomegalovirus.

Comment on this clone: Its antigen remains unknown.

The PCR used 60 Vbeta and 13 Jbeta primers. The protocol was immunoSEQ multiplex PCR, while the TCRdb copy is restricted to in-frame clones and leaves out a portion. Of approximately 100,000 clones in the sample, 50% to 80% were seen once. The sample comprised PBMCs. J is TRBJ1-1 and V is TRBV6-1, with D perhaps TRBD1 (5 bases). This clonotype originated in a man aged 25 to 40 in good health and CMV-seronegative. CDR3 in DNA: TGTGCCAGCAGTGAGGACATGAACACTGAAGCTTTCTTT. Amino acid sequence: CASSEDMNTEAFF.